This T cell receptor (beta chain) was found in a study of CD8 T cells in ankylosing spondylitis (dated by TCRdb to 2016 to 2017). Broadly, across the study: The study set out to find disease-linked TCR variants by profiling T cell receptor beta repertoires in ankylosing spondylitis patients and healthy donors. The full study cohort was made up of 25 ankylosing spondylitis patients and over 90 healthy donors. Peripheral blood was sampled, and synovial fluid was also collected from ankylosing spondylitis patients. The study at large found these results: Blood from ankylosing spondylitis patients appeared to be characterized by a TCR beta motif made up of about 8 highly homologous amino acid variants. The disease-linked clones showed a CD8+ phenotype and occurred at relatively low frequencies in peripheral blood. Some of the motif variants had been reported before in the synovial fluid and blood of reactive arthritis patients, a finding that suggests common disease-initiation mechanisms. The disease-linked clones were reported as significantly enriched in matched synovial fluid samples from ankylosing spondylitis patients.

V loses 6 bases of germline sequence and J loses 10 bases, and the interval between the two ends is 10 bases. From the cysteine through the phenylalanine, the CDR3 covers 11 amino acids. Solely the CDR3 DNA is kept, with 33 bases framed from the first base. TCRdb records Illumina HiSeq 2500 as the sequencer. Quantitative 5'-RACE with molecular barcodes was the method used to prepare the TCR beta libraries. In the paper's pipeline: Disease-linked TCR variants were identified with a new computational method built on a probabilistic model of VDJ rearrangement. The public reads were quality trimmed at Q25 with fastp and then assembled into clones with MiXCR by TCRdb, keeping productive beta chains. Each CDR3 protein gets just one entry, which takes the most common genes and DNA from the rows behind it. The V and J calls were not made by the authors but by TCRdb's processing. The sample contains under 300,000 distinct CDR3 sequences, about 10% of them found a single time. The top ten constitute around 6.5% of the sample.

This clonotype was counted a few times. Its antigen is not yet known. Base qualities are not provided; no much larger clone lies one nucleotide away. Sequencing input: blood, either unsorted or a sorted T cell fraction (not recorded which). The V and J segments used are TRBV12-3 or TRBV12-4 and TRBJ2-1; the D gene is unclear. This receptor was identified in a male donor with ankylosing spondylitis or in good health (not recorded which). At the DNA level, the sequence is TGTGCCAGCAGGAACGGATTGGAGCAGTTCTTC. It specifies CASRNGLEQFF.